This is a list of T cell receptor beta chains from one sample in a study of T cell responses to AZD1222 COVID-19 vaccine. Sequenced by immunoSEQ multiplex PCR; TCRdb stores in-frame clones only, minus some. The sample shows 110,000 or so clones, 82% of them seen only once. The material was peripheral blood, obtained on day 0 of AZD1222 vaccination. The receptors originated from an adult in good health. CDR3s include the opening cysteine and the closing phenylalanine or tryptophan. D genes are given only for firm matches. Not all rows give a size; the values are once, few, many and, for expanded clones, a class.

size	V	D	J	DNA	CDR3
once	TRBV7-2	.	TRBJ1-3	TGTGCCAGCAGCTTAGGCAGGGGCCCTGGAAACACCATATATTTT	CASSLGRGPGNTIYF
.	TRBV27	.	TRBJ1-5	TGTGCCAGCAGTTTATCAGCGCGGGTCCGGTACAATCAGCCCCAGCATTTT	CASSLSARVRYNQPQHF
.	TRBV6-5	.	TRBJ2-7	TGTGCCAGCCGGGACATAGACGAGCAGTACTTC	CASRDIDEQYF
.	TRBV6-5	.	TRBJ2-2	TGTGCCAGCACGCGAGGGACGAACACCGGGGAGCTGTTTTTT	CASTRGTNTGELFF
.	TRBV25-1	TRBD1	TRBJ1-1	TGTGCCAGCAGTGTCAGGGGGCGAACTGAAGCTTTCTTT	CASSVRGRTEAFF
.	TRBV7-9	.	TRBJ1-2	TGTGCCAGCAGTCCCACGGTGGGGGGCGGCTACACCTTC	CASSPTVGGGYTF
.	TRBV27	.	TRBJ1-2	TGTGCCAGCAGTCCCGGAGCGGGATTCCGTGGCTACACCTTC	CASSPGAGFRGYTF
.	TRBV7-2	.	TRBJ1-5	TGTGCCAGCAGCCGTCTAGGGCGCAATCAGCCCCAGCATTTT	CASSRLGRNQPQHF
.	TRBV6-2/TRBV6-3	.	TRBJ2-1	TGTGCCAGCAGTTACCCTCGGGGGGCCCCAACCAATGAGCAGTTCTTC	CASSYPRGAPTNEQFF
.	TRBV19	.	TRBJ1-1	TGTGCCAGTAGTATTTCCCACACAGGGATGGTTGGCACTGAAGCTTTCTTT	CASSISHTGMVGTEAFF
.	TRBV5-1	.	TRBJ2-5	TGCGCCAGCAGCTTGGATCTTTTGGGGGAGACCCAGTACTTC	CASSLDLLGETQYF
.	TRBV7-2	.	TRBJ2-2	TGTGCCAGCAGCTTAAGGCAGAGACCCGCGAACACCGGGGAGCTGTTTTTT	CASSLRQRPANTGELFF
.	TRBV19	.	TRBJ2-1	TGTGCCAGTACCCCCGACAGGAGCTCCTACAATGAGCAGTTCTTC	CASTPDRSSYNEQFF
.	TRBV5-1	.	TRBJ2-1	TGCGCCAGCAGCTTGGTTCAACGGGGCGATGAGCAGTTCTTC	CASSLVQRGDEQFF
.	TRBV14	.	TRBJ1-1	TGTGCCAGCAGCCAAGTCTCCGGGACACGGAACACTGAAGCTTTCTTT	CASSQVSGTRNTEAFF
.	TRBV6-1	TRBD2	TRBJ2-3	TGTGCCAGCAGTGAACCTAGCGGGGGACCTACAGATACGCAGTATTTT	CASSEPSGGPTDTQYF
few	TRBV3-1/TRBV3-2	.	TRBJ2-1	TGTGCCAGCAGCCTACTAATGACAGATTACAATGAGCAGTTCTTC	CASSLLMTDYNEQFF
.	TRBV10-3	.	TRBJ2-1	TGTGCCATCAGTACCCCCATAAGCTCCTACAATGAGCAGTTCTTC	CAISTPISSYNEQFF
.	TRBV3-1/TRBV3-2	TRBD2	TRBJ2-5	TGTGCCAGCAGCCCGCCGCCCAGGGTAGCGGGGGGGAAAGAGACCCAGTACTTC	CASSPPPRVAGGKETQYF
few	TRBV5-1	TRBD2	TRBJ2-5	TGCGCCAGCAGCTTGGGACTAGCGGGCCACCTTCAAGAGACCCAGTACTTC	CASSLGLAGHLQETQYF
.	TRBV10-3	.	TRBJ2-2	TGTGCAATCGGCACAGAGAACACCGGGGAGCTGTTTTTT	CAIGTENTGELFF
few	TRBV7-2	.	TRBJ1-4	TGTGCCAGCAGCACACAGACAGGCCCTAATGAAAAACTGTTTTTT	CASSTQTGPNEKLFF
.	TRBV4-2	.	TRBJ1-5	TGTGCCAGCAGCCAAGATACGGGGGCGGCTCAGCCCCAGCATTTT	CASSQDTGAAQPQHF
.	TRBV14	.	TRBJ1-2	TGTGCCAGCAGCCAATCGGACAGTGGCTACACCTTC	CASSQSDSGYTF
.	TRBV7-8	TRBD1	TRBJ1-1	TGTGCCAGCAGCCTGCAAGTTTTCGGGACAGGTCTATTGGCTTTCTTT	CASSLQVFGTGLLAFF
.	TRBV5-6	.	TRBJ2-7	TGTGCCAGCAGCTACAGGATTTCCTACGAGCAGTACTTC	CASSYRISYEQYF
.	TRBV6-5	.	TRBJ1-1	TGTGCCAGCAGCCGATTCGGGGGGGAGACTGAAGCTTTCTTT	CASSRFGGETEAFF
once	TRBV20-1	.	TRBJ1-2	TGCAGTGCTAGTACAGATTATGGCTACACCTTC	CSASTDYGYTF
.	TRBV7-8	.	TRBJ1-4	TGTGCCAGCAGTCGAGGGGCGTTTAGTGAAAAACTGTTTTTT	CASSRGAFSEKLFF
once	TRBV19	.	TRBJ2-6	TGTGCCAGTATGGGCAGTAGCTTAACCTCTGGGGCCAACGTCCTGACTTTC	CASMGSSLTSGANVLTF
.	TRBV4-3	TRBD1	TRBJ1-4	TGCGCCAGCAGCCAAGATATGGGACAGGGAAATGAAAAACTGTTTTTT	CASSQDMGQGNEKLFF
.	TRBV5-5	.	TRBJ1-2	TGTGCCAGCAGCTTGGAGGCAGGGCGCAGCACCTTC	CASSLEAGRSTF
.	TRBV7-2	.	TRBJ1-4	TGTGCCAGCAGCTTGGCGGGGCGAGGAAAACTGTTTTTT	CASSLAGRGKLFF
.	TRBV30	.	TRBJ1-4	TGTGCCTGGAGCAGAGGGTTGGAAAAACTGTTTTTT	CAWSRGLEKLFF
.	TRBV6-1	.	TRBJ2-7	TGTGCCAGCAGTGAGACGACAGCATACGAGCAGTACTTC	CASSETTAYEQYF
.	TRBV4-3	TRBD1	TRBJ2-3	TGCGCCAGCAGCCAAGCATCGGTATCACGCTATCGAGGCAGGGGGCAAGATACGCAGTATTTT	CASSQASVSRYRGRGQDTQYF
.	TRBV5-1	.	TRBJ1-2	TGCGCCAGCAGCTTGAAAACAGGGAAGAATGGCTACACCTTC	CASSLKTGKNGYTF
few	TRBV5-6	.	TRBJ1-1	TGTGCCAGCAGCCCATCGGCCGATCGTGAAGCTTTCTTT	CASSPSADREAFF
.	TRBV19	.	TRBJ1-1	TGTGCCAGTAGTATAGTAGTCAGCGCAAGTGTGAACACTGAAGCTTTCTTT	CASSIVVSASVNTEAFF
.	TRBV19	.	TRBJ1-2	TGTGCCAGTAGTGGGATTGAACAGAGTTACTATGGCTACACCTTC	CASSGIEQSYYGYTF
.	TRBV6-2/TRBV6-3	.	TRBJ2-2	TGTGCCAGCAGTTACCCTCCGGGACACGCGAACACCGGGGAGCTGTTTTTT	CASSYPPGHANTGELFF
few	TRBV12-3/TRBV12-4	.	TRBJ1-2	TGTGCCAGCAGTTTAGCGCTTGGTACCGGCTACACCTTC	CASSLALGTGYTF
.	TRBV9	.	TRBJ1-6	TGTGCCAGCAGCGTAGGGGACGGGGGGTCACCCCTCCACTTT	CASSVGDGGSPLHF
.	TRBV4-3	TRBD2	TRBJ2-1	TGCGCCAGCAGCCAAGATTCGCGGGGGGGCCGCTCCTACAATGAGCAGTTCTTC	CASSQDSRGGRSYNEQFF
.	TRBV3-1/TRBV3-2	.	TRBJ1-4	TGTGCCAGCAGCACCCAACTAAATGAAAAACTGTTTTTT	CASSTQLNEKLFF
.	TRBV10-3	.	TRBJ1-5	TGTGCCACAAAGGAGGGAGGAGGCTCTCAGCCCCAGCATTTT	CATKEGGGSQPQHF
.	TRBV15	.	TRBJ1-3	TGTGCCACCAGCAGAGATACCGCGAGCTCTGGAAACACCATATATTTT	CATSRDTASSGNTIYF
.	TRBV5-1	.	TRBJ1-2	TGCGCCAGCAGCATGGACGGTAACTATGGCTACACCTTC	CASSMDGNYGYTF
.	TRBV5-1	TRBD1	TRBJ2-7	TGCGCCAGCAGCAAAGGACCGGGACAGGGGGACTTCGAGCAGTACTTC	CASSKGPGQGDFEQYF
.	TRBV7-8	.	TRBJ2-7	TGTGCCAGCAGCTTAGGATGGGCAGTCCGCGAGCAGTACTTC	CASSLGWAVREQYF
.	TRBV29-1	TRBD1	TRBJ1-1	TGCAGCCACAGCTCCGACAGGGGGCTATCGAACACTGAAGCTTTCTTT	CSHSSDRGLSNTEAFF
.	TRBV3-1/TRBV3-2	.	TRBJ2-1	TGTGCCAGCAGCCAAGTGCGAGACTACGGGGTGAATGAGCAGTTCTTC	CASSQVRDYGVNEQFF
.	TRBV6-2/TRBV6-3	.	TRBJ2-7	TGTGCCAGCAGTTACTCGAGGGGCGAGCAGTACTTC	CASSYSRGEQYF
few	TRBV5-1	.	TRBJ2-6	TGCGCCAGCAGCAACGCGGTTGTCCCTTTCTCTGGGGCCAACGTCCTGACTTTC	CASSNAVVPFSGANVLTF